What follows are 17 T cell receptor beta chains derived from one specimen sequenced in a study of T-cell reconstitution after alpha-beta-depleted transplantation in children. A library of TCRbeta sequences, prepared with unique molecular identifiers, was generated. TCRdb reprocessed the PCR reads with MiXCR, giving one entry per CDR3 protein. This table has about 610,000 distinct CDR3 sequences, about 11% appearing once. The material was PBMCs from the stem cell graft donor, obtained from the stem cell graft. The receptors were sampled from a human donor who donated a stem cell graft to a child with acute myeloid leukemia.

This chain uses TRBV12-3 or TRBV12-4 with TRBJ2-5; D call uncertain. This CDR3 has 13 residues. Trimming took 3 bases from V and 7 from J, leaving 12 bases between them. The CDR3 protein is CASSLVVEGTQYF. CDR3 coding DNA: TGTGCCAGCAGTTTGGTGGTAGAAGGGACCCAGTACTTC.

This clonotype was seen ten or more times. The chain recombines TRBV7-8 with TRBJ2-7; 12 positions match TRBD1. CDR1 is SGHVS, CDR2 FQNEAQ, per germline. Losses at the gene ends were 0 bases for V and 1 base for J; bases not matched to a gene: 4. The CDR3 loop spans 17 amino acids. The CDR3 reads CASSLAGQGAASYEQYF. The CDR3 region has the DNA TGTGCCAGCAGCTTAGCGGGACAGGGGGCGGCATCCTACGAGCAGTACTTC. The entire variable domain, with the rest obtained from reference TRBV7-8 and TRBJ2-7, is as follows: GAGVSQSPRYKVAKRGQDVALRCDPISGHVSLFWYQQALGQGPEFLTYFQNEAQLDKSGLPSDRFFAERPEGSVSTLKIQRTQQEDSAVYLCASSLAGQGAASYEQYFGPGTRLTVT.

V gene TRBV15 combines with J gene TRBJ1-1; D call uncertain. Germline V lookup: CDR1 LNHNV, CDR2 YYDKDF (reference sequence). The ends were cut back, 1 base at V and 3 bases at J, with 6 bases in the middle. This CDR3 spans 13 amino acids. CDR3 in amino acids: CATSRVGDTEAFF. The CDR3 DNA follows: TGTGCCACCAGCAGAGTAGGCGACACTGAAGCTTTCTTT.

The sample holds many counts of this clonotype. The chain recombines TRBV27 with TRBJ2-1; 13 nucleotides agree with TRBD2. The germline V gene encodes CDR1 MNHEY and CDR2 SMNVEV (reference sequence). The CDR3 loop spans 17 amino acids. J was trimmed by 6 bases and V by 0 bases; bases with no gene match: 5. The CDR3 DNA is TGTGCCAGCAGTTTATCGGGGGGGACTAGCGGGATCAATGAGCAGTTCTTC. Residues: CASSLSGGTSGINEQFF.

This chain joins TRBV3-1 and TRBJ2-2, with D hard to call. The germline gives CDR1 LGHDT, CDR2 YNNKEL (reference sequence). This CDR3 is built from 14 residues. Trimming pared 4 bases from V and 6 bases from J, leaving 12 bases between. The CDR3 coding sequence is TGTGCCAGCAGCCCCTTGTCAGTACCCGGGGAGCTGTTTTTT. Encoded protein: CASSPLSVPGELFF.

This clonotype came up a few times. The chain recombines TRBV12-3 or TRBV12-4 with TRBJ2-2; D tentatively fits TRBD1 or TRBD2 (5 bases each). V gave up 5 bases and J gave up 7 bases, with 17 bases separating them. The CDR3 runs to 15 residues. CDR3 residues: CASSLTGARGGELFF. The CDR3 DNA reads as TGTGCCAGCAGTCTCACCGGGGCTAGAGGCGGGGAGCTGTTTTTT.

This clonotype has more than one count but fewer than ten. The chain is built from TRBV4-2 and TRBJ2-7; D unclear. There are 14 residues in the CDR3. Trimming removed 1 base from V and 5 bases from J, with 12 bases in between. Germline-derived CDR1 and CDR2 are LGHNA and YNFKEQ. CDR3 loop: CASSQGLLLNEQYF. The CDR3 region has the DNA TGTGCCAGCAGCCAAGGCCTTCTTCTCAACGAGCAGTACTTC.

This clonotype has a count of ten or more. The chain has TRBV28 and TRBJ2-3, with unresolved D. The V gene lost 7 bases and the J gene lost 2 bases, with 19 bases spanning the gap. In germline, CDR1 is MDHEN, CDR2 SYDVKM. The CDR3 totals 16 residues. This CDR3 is CASIQSGRSYTDTQYF. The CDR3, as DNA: TGTGCCAGCATCCAATCGGGCAGGTCTTACACAGATACGCAGTATTTT.

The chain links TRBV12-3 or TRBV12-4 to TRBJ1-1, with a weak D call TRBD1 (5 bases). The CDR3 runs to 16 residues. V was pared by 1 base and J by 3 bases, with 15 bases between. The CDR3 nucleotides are TGTGCCAGCAGTTTAGGGACAAAACAGGTGGACACTGAAGCTTTCTTT. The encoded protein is CASSLGTKQVDTEAFF.

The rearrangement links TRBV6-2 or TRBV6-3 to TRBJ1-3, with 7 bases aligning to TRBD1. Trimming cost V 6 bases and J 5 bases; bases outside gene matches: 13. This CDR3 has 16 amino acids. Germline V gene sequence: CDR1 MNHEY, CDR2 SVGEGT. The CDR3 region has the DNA TGTGCCAGCAGCATCCGACAGGGAGGAGTTCGAAACACCATATATTTT. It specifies CASSIRQGGVRNTIYF.

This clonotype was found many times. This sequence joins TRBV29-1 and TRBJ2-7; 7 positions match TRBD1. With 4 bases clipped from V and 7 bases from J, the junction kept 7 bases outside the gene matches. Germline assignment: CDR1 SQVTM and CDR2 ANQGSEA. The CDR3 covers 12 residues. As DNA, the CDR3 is TGCAGCGTTGTCGAGGGGGCGCAGGAGCAGTACTTC. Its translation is CSVVEGAQEQYF.

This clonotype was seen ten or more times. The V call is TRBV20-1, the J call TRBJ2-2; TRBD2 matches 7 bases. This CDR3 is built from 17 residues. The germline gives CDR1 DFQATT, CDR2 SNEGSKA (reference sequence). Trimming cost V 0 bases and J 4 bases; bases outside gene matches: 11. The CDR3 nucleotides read TGCAGTGCTAGAGATGGTTTTTCTAGCGGAGGCACCGGGGAGCTGTTTTTT. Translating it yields CSARDGFSSGGTGELFF.

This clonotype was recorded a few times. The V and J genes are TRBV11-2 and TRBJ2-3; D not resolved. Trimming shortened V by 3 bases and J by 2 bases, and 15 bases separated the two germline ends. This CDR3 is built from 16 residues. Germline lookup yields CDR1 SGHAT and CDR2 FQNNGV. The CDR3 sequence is CASSFPRVKVTDTQYF. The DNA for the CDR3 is TGTGCCAGCAGCTTCCCGCGAGTTAAGGTCACAGATACGCAGTATTTT.

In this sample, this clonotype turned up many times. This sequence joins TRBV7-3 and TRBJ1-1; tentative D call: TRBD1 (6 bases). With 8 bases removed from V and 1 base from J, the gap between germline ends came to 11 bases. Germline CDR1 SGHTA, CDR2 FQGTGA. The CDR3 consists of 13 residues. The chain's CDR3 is CASGEGGNTEAFF. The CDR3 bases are TGTGCCAGCGGGGAGGGGGGGAACACTGAAGCTTTCTTT.

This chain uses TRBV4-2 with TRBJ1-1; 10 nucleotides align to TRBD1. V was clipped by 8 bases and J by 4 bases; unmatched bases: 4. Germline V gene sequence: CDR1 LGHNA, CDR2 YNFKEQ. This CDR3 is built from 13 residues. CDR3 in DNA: TGTGCCAGCGTGGGACAGGGGATCACTGAAGCTTTCTTT. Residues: CASVGQGITEAFF.

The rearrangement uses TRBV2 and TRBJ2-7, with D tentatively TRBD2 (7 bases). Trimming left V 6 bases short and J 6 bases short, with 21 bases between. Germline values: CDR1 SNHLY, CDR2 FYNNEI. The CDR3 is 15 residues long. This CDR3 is CASRWGGGPFPEQYF. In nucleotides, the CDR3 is TGTGCCAGCAGGTGGGGGGGCGGGCCCTTCCCCGAGCAGTACTTC.

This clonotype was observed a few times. CDR3: CSARDVSSRLAFF. The DNA of the CDR3 is TGCAGTGCTAGAGATGTCTCGAGCCGATTAGCTTTCTTT. The V call is TRBV20-1, the J call TRBJ1-1, with D unresolved. Germline CDR1 is DFQATT and CDR2 is SNEGSKA (reference sequence). V shed 0 bases and J shed 10 bases, with 15 bases lying between them. The CDR3 runs to 13 residues.